The 9 T cell receptor beta chains below come from one sample, sequenced in a study of post-analysis software for immune sequencing data. Study-level points and caveats: Patients carried four or five TRBV segments more frequently than controls did, and TRBV5-6, TRBV5-1 and TRBV20-1 were among them.

Unique molecular identifiers featured in each of the TCR beta cDNA libraries. MiXCR, applied by TCRdb to the PCR reads, yields one record per CDR3 protein. The sample has hundreds of thousands of distinct CDR3 sequences, around 50% seen once. These receptors' antigens are unknown. The specimen was blood. The receptors stem from a girl under 18 with multiple sclerosis.

The chain recombines TRBV29-1 with TRBJ2-4; D gene unclear. The J call may be faulty, since TRBJ2-7 better matches the DNA end. The CDR3 is 12 residues long. Per germline, CDR1 SQVTM and CDR2 ANQGSEA. CDR3 sequence (DNA): TGCAGCGTGACCGGTCCCACCTACGAGCAGTACTTC. Protein sequence: CSVTGPTYEQYF.

The gene calls are TRBV20-1 and TRBJ1-4, with D possibly matching TRBD1 (6 bases). Trimming stripped 6 bases from V and 4 bases from J, with 12 bases between. Germline V gene data show CDR1 as DFQATT and CDR2 as SNEGSKA (reference sequence). This CDR3 is 13 amino acids long. CDR3 amino acids: CSATDSYNEKLFF. As DNA, the CDR3 is TGCAGTGCGACGGACAGTTATAATGAAAAACTGTTTTTT.

This clonotype has a handful of counts. CDR3 amino acids: CASSLNRRDYRTYEQYF. Here the CDR3 DNA reads TGCGCCAGCAGCTTGAACCGACGGGACTACCGAACCTACGAGCAGTACTTC. The chain couples TRBV5-1 to TRBJ2-7, with TRBD2 matching over 7 bases. Germline V gene data show CDR1 as SGHRS and CDR2 as YFSETQ. The CDR3 has 17 amino acids. V trimming: 1 base; J trimming: 2 bases; junction bases outside the gene matches: 12.

The rearrangement joins TRBV9 to TRBJ2-7; possibly TRBD2 for D (6 bases). The germline V and J ends were trimmed by 4 bases and 6 bases, with 14 bases remaining between them. This CDR3 spans 13 amino acids. Germline V gene data show CDR1 as SGDLS and CDR2 as YYNGEE. The CDR3 DNA reads TGTGCCAGCAGCCCAACGGCCGGGGGCGAGCAGTACTTC. Its protein product is CASSPTAGGEQYF.

The rearrangement uses TRBV20-1 and TRBJ1-2, with 7 bases matching TRBD1. V lost 4 bases to trimming and J lost 0 bases; unmatched junction nucleotides: 2. Germline V gene sequence: CDR1 DFQATT, CDR2 SNEGSKA (reference sequence). CDR3 length: 13 amino acids. The CDR3 reads CSAKTGANYGYTF. The DNA of the CDR3 is TGCAGTGCTAAAACAGGGGCTAACTATGGCTACACCTTC.

The J gene is TRBJ2-1, the V gene TRBV27, with 12 bases lining up with TRBD2. The V gene's germline CDR1 is MNHEY and CDR2 SMNVEV (reference sequence). This CDR3 contains 15 residues. The V gene end was trimmed by 6 bases and the J gene end by 9 bases; junction bases not matched to a gene: 9. The CDR3 protein is CASSAVTSGSSEQFF. The CDR3 nucleotides read TGTGCCAGCAGCGCCGTGACTAGCGGGAGCAGTGAGCAGTTCTTC.

V usage is TRBV7-2 and J usage is TRBJ1-1, with D unresolved. V was cut by 1 base and J by 1 base, with 7 bases left in between. Germline V gene lookup returns CDR1 SGHTA and CDR2 FQGNSA. The CDR3 is made up of 14 amino acids. CDR3 sequence reads: CASSLVRANTEAFF. The CDR3 DNA is TGTGCCAGCAGCTTAGTTCGGGCGAACACTGAAGCTTTCTTT. The complete variable domain, with remaining parts taken from reference TRBV7-2 and TRBJ1-1, reads GAGVSQSPSNKVTEKGKDVELRCDPISGHTALYWYRQSLGQGLEFLIYFQGNSAPDKSGLPSDRFSAERTGGSVSTLTIQRTQQEDSAVYLCASSLVRANTEAFFGQGTRLTVV.

This clonotype was detected once. This rearrangement joins TRBV12-3 or TRBV12-4 to TRBJ2-1, with D possibly being TRBD2 (6 bases). Trimming took off 5 bases at V and 4 bases at J, with 15 bases between the two ends. The CDR3 spans 15 residues. In DNA form, the CDR3 reads TGTGCCAGCAGTGGAGGGACGGGAACTTACAATGAGCAGTTCTTC. Protein product: CASSGGTGTYNEQFF.

The chain links TRBV5-6 to TRBJ2-7, with D possibly being TRBD2 (5 bases). CDR3 length: 12 residues. Germline V lookup: CDR1 SGHDT, CDR2 YYEEEE. Trimming cost V 1 base and J 6 bases, with 8 bases left between them. The CDR3 spells CASSLYGVEQYF. CDR3 coding DNA: TGTGCCAGCAGCTTGTACGGGGTCGAGCAGTACTTC.